The 12 T cell receptor beta chains below all came from one sample that was sequenced in a study of beta chain features in type 1 diabetes. All of the isolated RNA was reverse transcribed, so expressed TCRB transcripts were sequenced. Method: immunoSEQ multiplex PCR; TCRdb's copy keeps in-frame clones and lacks some. The table records hundreds of thousands of clones, less than 20% of them present only once. What was sequenced was naive CD4+ T cells from blood. The source is a man aged 18-30 years in good health.

This clone was counted only a few times. The V call is TRBV29-1, the J call TRBJ1-1; maybe TRBD1 (6 bases). The V end was cut by 5 bases, the J end by 0 bases, with 7 bases between. CDR1 and CDR2 (germline): SQVTM, ANQGSEA. The CDR3 has 12 amino acids. This CDR3 reads CSVRTVNTEAFF. The CDR3 region has the DNA TGCAGCGTTCGGACAGTGAACACTGAAGCTTTCTTT.

The genes are TRBV5-1 and TRBJ2-7, with 9 bases matching TRBD2. The germline gives CDR1 SGHRS, CDR2 YFSETQ. The junction had 13 bases not matched to a gene; V was cut back by 3 bases and J by 0 bases. This CDR3 has 18 residues. The CDR3 region is CASSYWKRGADSSYEQYF. CDR3 nucleotides: TGCGCCAGCAGCTACTGGAAGCGGGGGGCCGATAGCTCCTACGAGCAGTACTTC.

V is TRBV15 and J is TRBJ1-1; D not resolved. V lost 1 base to trimming and J lost 3 bases, with 9 bases between them. The germline V gene has CDR1 LNHNV and CDR2 YYDKDF (reference sequence). The CDR3 runs to 14 residues. The CDR3 sequence is CATSRGALDTEAFF. CDR3 bases: TGTGCCACCAGCAGAGGGGCCCTGGACACTGAAGCTTTCTTT. Complete variable domain (other parts from reference TRBV15 and TRBJ1-1): DAMVIQNPRYQVTQFGKPVTLSCSQTLNHNVMYWYQQKSSQAPKLLFHYYDKDFNNEADTPDNFQSRRPNTSFCFLDIRSPGLGDTAMYLCATSRGALDTEAFFGQGTRLTVV.

The genes are TRBV9 and TRBJ1-1; D perhaps matches TRBD1 (5 bases). Germline V gives CDR1 SGDLS, CDR2 YYNGEE. The CDR3 runs to 12 residues. Trimming took off 4 bases at V and 10 bases at J, with 14 bases between the two ends. The CDR3 DNA reads as TGTGCCAGCAGCCCGGGGGTCGGGAGAGCTTTCTTT. Its translation is CASSPGVGRAFF.

This clone was seen a handful of times. This sample includes further DNA sequences coding for the same CDR3. The rearrangement links TRBV6-5 to TRBJ2-1; 7 bases are a match to TRBD1. This CDR3 has 16 amino acids. Germline V CDR1 and CDR2: MNHEY, SVGAGI. J gave up 0 bases and V 0 bases, and 2 bases lay outside the gene matches. The CDR3 is CASSYSRTGSYNEQFF. The CDR3 region has the DNA TGTGCCAGCAGTTACTCTCGGACAGGCTCCTACAATGAGCAGTTCTTC.

J is TRBJ2-7 and V is TRBV28, with TRBD1 identical over 9 bases. V lost 4 bases to trimming and J lost 6 bases; unmatched junction nucleotides: 7. The CDR3 covers 14 residues. The germline gives CDR1 MDHEN, CDR2 SYDVKM. CDR3 nucleotide sequence: TGTGCCAGCAGTTCGTACAGGGGGCTTATCGAGCAGTACTTC. The encoded protein is CASSSYRGLIEQYF.

This chain uses TRBV7-9 with TRBJ1-1; 9 bases match TRBD1. The ends lost 1 base at V and 11 bases at J; junction bases unmatched: 11. CDR1 and CDR2 from the germline V gene are SEHNR and FQNEAQ (reference sequence). The CDR3 spans 15 residues. The CDR3 nucleotides are TGTGCCAGCAGCTTAGAATCCACAGGGGGCGCGTGGGCTTTCTTT. It yields the protein CASSLESTGGAWAFF.

The chain carries TRBV19 and TRBJ1-5, with 8 bases identical to TRBD1. With 7 bases clipped from V and 1 base from J, the junction kept 3 bases outside the gene matches. Germline-derived CDR1 and CDR2 are LNHDA and SQIVND (reference sequence). This CDR3 has 14 residues. The CDR3 DNA reads as TGTGCCAGTACCCGGACAGGGAGCAATCAGCCCCAGCATTTT. This encodes CASTRTGSNQPQHF.

This clone occurred a few times. The CDR3 bases are TGCGCCAGCAAGATAAGGGAAGGGGACACCGGGGAGCTGTTTTTT. This gives the protein CASKIREGDTGELFF. The chain combines TRBV5-1 with TRBJ2-2, with D possibly being TRBD1 (5 bases). V was clipped by 6 bases and J by 3 bases, with 15 bases between them. This CDR3 is built from 15 residues. CDR1 and CDR2 (germline): SGHRS, YFSETQ.

The J gene is TRBJ1-1, the V gene TRBV21-1. TRBV21-1 corresponds to a pseudogene. The CDR3 extends over 15 amino acids. CDR3 DNA sequence: TGTGCCAGCAGCAAAGACGAACGGGAGAACACTGAAGCTTTCTTT. Its translation: CASSKDERENTEAFF.

This clone came up a few times. This chain links TRBV7-2 with TRBJ2-7; 11 nucleotides match TRBD1. Per germline, CDR1 SGHTA and CDR2 FQGNSA. The CDR3 extends over 14 amino acids. V trimming: 5 bases; J trimming: 8 bases; junction bases outside the gene matches: 8. The chain's CDR3 is CASSRTGGLDKQYF. CDR3 nucleotide sequence: TGTGCCAGCAGCCGGACAGGGGGCTTGGACAAGCAGTACTTC.

The chain is built from TRBV19 and TRBJ2-2, with D perhaps matching TRBD2 (7 bases). The germline V gene encodes CDR1 LNHDA and CDR2 SQIVND (reference sequence). This CDR3 is 15 amino acids long. Trimming left V 5 bases short and J 4 bases short, with 14 bases between. The CDR3 spells CASSWGGASTGELFF. CDR3 in DNA: TGTGCCAGTAGTTGGGGGGGCGCGAGCACCGGGGAGCTGTTTTTT.